Below are 3 T cell receptor beta chains sequenced from a single sample in a study of identical twins. TCRdb passed the 5' RACE reads through MiXCR, listing each CDR3 protein once. The data hold 450,000 to 500,000 distinct CDR3 sequences, with roughly an eighth observed a single time. The same sample was also used in a study of yellow fever vaccine responses in identical twins.

The sample was CD4+ T cells sorted from blood. The receptors were gathered from a woman under 30 in good health.

Regarding this clonotype: This could be a read error, since a much larger clone is one nucleotide away. The chain uses TRBV27 and TRBJ2-5, with D uncertain. The V end lost 2 bases, the J end lost 8 bases, and 24 bases lay between the germline ends. The V gene's germline CDR1 is MNHEY and CDR2 SMNVEV (reference sequence). CDR3 size: 17 residues. The CDR3 loop reads CASSLMTLGPNPLTQYF. CDR3 nucleotides: TGTGCCAGCAGTTTAATGACTCTGGGCCCCAACCCACTAACCCAGTACTTC.

The chain carries TRBV14 and TRBJ2-1; 8 nucleotides line up with TRBD2. CDR1 SGHDN and CDR2 FVKESK come from the germline V gene. J was trimmed by 7 bases and V by 6 bases; bases with no gene match: 11. CDR3 length: 15 amino acids. CDR3 loop: CASSWTSSLWNEQFF. As DNA, the CDR3 is TGTGCCAGCAGTTGGACTAGCAGTCTTTGGAATGAGCAGTTCTTC.

This clonotype was counted ten times or more. The J gene is TRBJ2-1, the V gene TRBV7-3; the D gene is possibly TRBD2 (6 bases). The germline V gene has CDR1 SGHTA and CDR2 FQGTGA. Trimming pared 5 bases from V and 1 base from J, leaving 18 bases between. This CDR3 has 17 residues. CDR3 sequence (DNA): TGTGCCAGCAGCCCTTCCCTTTCCGGGGGATCCTACAATGAGCAGTTCTTC. Translated, it gives CASSPSLSGGSYNEQFF.